A single T cell receptor beta chain is shown here with its context. The data belong to a study of blood T cell repertoires in COVID-19. The assay was immunoSEQ multiplex PCR, and TCRdb's table has in-frame clones only and misses some. The table lists tens of thousands of clones, 90% of them singletons, with approximately 0.57% in the top ten. V shed 2 bases and J 5 bases; nucleotides not matched to a gene: 6. CDR1 and CDR2 (germline): LNHNV, YYDKDF (reference sequence). CDR3 length equals 16 residues. V is TRBV15 and J is TRBJ2-1; 10 bases agree with TRBD2. The specimen sequenced was peripheral blood. This clonotype was sampled from a man between 45 and 60 years old with COVID-19, enrolled during active disease. The CDR3 reads CATSRPRTSGNNEQFF. The CDR3 DNA reads as TGTGCCACCAGCAGACCTAGGACTAGCGGCAACAATGAGCAGTTCTTC.